The rows below give T cell receptor beta chains drawn from one sample of a study of cytomegalovirus exposure and HLA in healthy donors. Some clones are missing from TCRdb's copy, which holds only in-frame ones; the method was immunoSEQ multiplex PCR. Of 100,000 to 150,000 clones in the sample, about 78% were seen once. Source material: PBMCs. These receptors all stem from a female donor in good health and CMV-seronegative. Each CDR3 is given with its conserved first and last residue. A D gene is named only where the DNA matches it firmly. Clone size is shown for a subset of rows, as once, few, many or a class of expanded clone.

clone_size | j_call | d_call | v_call | cdr3_aa | cdr3_nt
- | TRBJ2-4 | TRBD1 | TRBV28 | CASSSSGYRGLNIQYF | TGTGCCAGCAGTTCCTCAGGGTACAGGGGGCTAAACATTCAGTACTTC
few | TRBJ2-1 | - | TRBV27 | CASCLSGSSYNEQFF | TGTGCCAGCTGTCTTAGCGGAAGCTCCTACAATGAGCAGTTCTTC
- | TRBJ2-1 | TRBD2 | TRBV2 | CASRRLASQSGEQFF | TGTGCCAGCAGGAGACTAGCGTCGCAGTCTGGGGAGCAGTTCTTC
- | TRBJ2-7 | - | TRBV9 | CASSVGGLFSYEQYF | TGTGCCAGCAGCGTAGGGGGGCTCTTCTCCTACGAGCAGTACTTC
- | TRBJ2-7 | - | TRBV7-9 | CASSPGPRAPYEQYF | TGTGCCAGCAGCCCAGGTCCCAGGGCCCCCTACGAGCAGTACTTC
- | TRBJ1-1 | TRBD1 | TRBV4-1 | CASSQTLGRLQGPNTEAFF | TGCGCCAGCAGCCAAACCCTTGGAAGATTACAGGGGCCTAACACTGAAGCTTTCTTT
few | TRBJ2-5 | TRBD1 | TRBV12-5 | CASGAGNRGRETQYF | TGTGCTAGTGGAGCAGGCAACAGGGGGCGAGAGACCCAGTACTTC
- | TRBJ2-1 | - | TRBV14 | CASSQGNRRKQFF | TGTGCCAGCAGCCAAGGGAACAGGCGGAAGCAGTTCTTC
- | TRBJ2-2 | - | TRBV7-2 | CASSLAGSGNTGELFF | TGTGCCAGCAGCTTAGCAGGGAGCGGGAACACCGGGGAGCTGTTTTTT
- | TRBJ2-7 | TRBD2 | TRBV10-3 | CAIRGGTSGYEQYF | TGTGCCATCAGAGGTGGGACTAGCGGCTACGAGCAGTACTTC
- | TRBJ1-1 | - | TRBV18 | CASSPQEVNTEAFF | TGTGCCAGCTCACCACAGGAGGTGAACACTGAAGCTTTCTTT
- | TRBJ1-1 | TRBD1 | TRBV7-8 | CASSLAVGGDTEAFF | TGTGCCAGCAGCTTAGCAGTAGGGGGCGACACTGAAGCTTTCTTT
- | TRBJ2-1 | TRBD1 | TRBV27 | CASSKGTGYSDEQFF | TGTGCCAGCTCTAAGGGGACAGGGTATTCCGATGAGCAGTTCTTC
- | TRBJ2-5 | - | TRBV14 | CASSQELLGWETQYF | TGTGCCAGCAGCCAAGAGCTACTAGGTTGGGAGACCCAGTACTTC
- | TRBJ2-1 | TRBD2 | TRBV6-1 | CASSEEGGGNYNEQFF | TGTGCCAGCAGTGAAGAGGGCGGGGGGAACTACAATGAGCAGTTCTTC
once | TRBJ2-5 | TRBD1 | TRBV19 | CASRGTDRQETQYF | TGTGCCAGTAGGGGGACAGACAGACAAGAGACCCAGTACTTC
- | TRBJ2-2 | - | TRBV7-2 | CASSFGGTNTGELFF | TGTGCCAGCAGCTTCGGGGGAACGAACACCGGGGAGCTGTTTTTT
- | TRBJ1-5 | - | TRBV5-8 | CASSPHRAGTNQPQHF | TGTGCCAGCAGCCCCCACAGGGCCGGGACCAATCAGCCCCAGCATTTT
- | TRBJ1-1 | - | TRBV6-5 | CASSYPAGRENTEAFF | TGTGCCAGCAGTTACCCGGCAGGGCGGGAAAACACTGAAGCTTTCTTT
- | TRBJ2-3 | TRBD2 | TRBV11-2 | CASSLGWGSGGTTDTQYF | TGTGCCAGCAGCTTAGGTTGGGGCAGCGGGGGTACCACAGATACGCAGTATTTT
- | TRBJ1-2 | TRBD1 | TRBV6-5 | CASSYFASDRVGYTF | TGTGCCAGCAGTTACTTCGCGTCGGACAGGGTGGGCTACACCTTC
- | TRBJ2-1 | - | TRBV21-1 | CASSKGDRIYNEQFF | TGTGCCAGCAGCAAAGGTGACAGAATCTACAATGAGCAGTTCTTC